What follows describes a single T cell receptor (beta chain). Its antigen is not identified. These data originate in a study of lymphopenia after photon versus proton radiotherapy. Study-level results: A bigger post-nadir fall in TCR diversity correlated inversely with survival time in deceased patients. Survival link was tested only in deceased patients; proton benefit remains a possibility. After the lymphocyte nadir, photon-treated repertoires showed oligoclonal expansion, especially of CD8+ Temra cells.

Profiled with immunoSEQ multiplex PCR; TCRdb holds only in-frame clones, not every one. The data hold about 22,000 clones, with approximately 90% observed a single time. Germline V gives CDR1 SEHNR, CDR2 FQNEAQ (reference sequence). Trimming cost V 5 bases and J 6 bases, with 13 bases left between them. CDR3 size: 13 residues. This sample comprised peripheral blood, obtained from a patient treated with proton-based radiotherapy. This sequence joins TRBV7-9 and TRBJ1-2; no clear D. The sequence was collected from a man older than 75 with esophageal cancer. CDR3 DNA: TGTGCCAGCAGCCCCTATTACGGGGATGGCTACACCTTC. Translation gives CASSPYYGDGYTF.